The rows below give T cell receptor beta chains drawn from one sample of a study of blood T cell repertoires in COVID-19. Libraries were prepared by immunoSEQ multiplex PCR; TCRdb keeps only in-frame clonotypes and omits some of them. Of 100,000 to 150,000 clones listed, almost 70% were seen once; the top ten hold approximately 2.1%. The sequenced material came from peripheral blood. These receptors originate from an older woman with acute or convalescent COVID-19. Both conserved end residues are part of each CDR3. Each record gives: J gene, V gene, clone size, D gene, CDR3 DNA, CDR3 protein. D genes are given only for firm matches. Where a row states a size, it is once, few, many or the class of an expanded clone; other rows omit it.

TRBJ1-2 TRBV19 NA NA TGTGCCAGTAAGGGGCAGAGGAACAACTATGGCTACACCTTC CASKGQRNNYGYTF
TRBJ2-7 TRBV7-9 NA TRBD2 TGTGCCAGCAGCTTCGAAAGGACTAGCGGGAGCTACGAGCAGTACTTC CASSFERTSGSYEQYF
TRBJ2-3 TRBV5-1 NA NA NA CASSPGQEVRSIF
TRBJ2-7 TRBV10-1 NA TRBD2 TGCGCCAGCAGTGAGTCGAGCGGGACCTACGAGCAGTACTTC CASSESSGTYEQYF
TRBJ2-7 TRBV4-3 NA TRBD1 TGCGCCAGCAGCCAGACGCAGGGGGCCCGCGAGCAGTACTTC CASSQTQGAREQYF
TRBJ1-2 TRBV2 NA NA TGTGCCAGCAGAATGGCCGGAGGCCATGGCTACACCTTC CASRMAGGHGYTF
TRBJ2-7 TRBV4-1 once TRBD1 TGCGCCAGCAGCCAACGACTGGTCGGACAGGGGAGGGGCGAGCAGTACTTC CASSQRLVGQGRGEQYF
TRBJ1-1 TRBV5-1 few NA TGCGCCAGCAGACTCGGGAACACTGAAGCTTTCTTT CASRLGNTEAFF
TRBJ1-2 TRBV25-1 NA NA TGTGCCAGCAGTGAATATGCGTCACCGGAGAACTATGGCTACACCTTC CASSEYASPENYGYTF
TRBJ2-5 TRBV9 NA NA TGTGCCAGCAGCGTATCGTTGGAGGACCAAGAGACCCAGTACTTC CASSVSLEDQETQYF